These 32 T cell receptor beta chains came from one sample sequenced in a study of blood T cell repertoires in COVID-19. The repertoire was sequenced with immunoSEQ multiplex PCR; TCRdb's copy has only in-frame clones and lacks some. The sample includes about 250,000 clones, more than 75% of them seen just once. The specimen sequenced was PBMCs or T cells enriched from blood (not recorded which). These receptors were collected from a man aged 35 to 55 who had recovered from COVID-19.

This chain uses TRBV5-1 with TRBJ2-5; no clear D gene. Germline V gene data show CDR1 as SGHRS and CDR2 as YFSETQ. Trimming shortened V by 0 bases and J by 2 bases, and 8 bases separated the two germline ends. CDR3 length equals 14 residues. CDR3 bases: TGCGCCAGCAGCTTGGGGCACGATCAAGAGACCCAGTACTTC. Translated, it gives CASSLGHDQETQYF.

V usage is TRBV7-2 and J usage is TRBJ2-1; 7 bases fit TRBD1. The V segment lost 0 bases and the J segment 3 bases; nucleotides outside the gene matches: 2. The CDR3 loop spans 15 amino acids. The V gene's germline CDR1 is SGHTA and CDR2 FQGNSA. The CDR3 region is CASSLAGQSYNEQFF. DNA for the CDR3: TGTGCCAGCAGCTTAGCGGGACAGAGCTACAATGAGCAGTTCTTC.

This chain joins TRBV19 and TRBJ1-2, with 9 bases identical to TRBD1. The junction had 8 bases not matched to a gene; V was cut back by 2 bases and J by 4 bases. This CDR3 has 16 amino acids. Germline V CDR1 and CDR2: LNHDA, SQIVND (reference sequence). As DNA, the CDR3 is TGTGCCAGTAGTATACCCGGGACAGGGCTCAGCTATGGCTACACCTTC. Protein sequence: CASSIPGTGLSYGYTF.

CDR3 region: CASGLARGTGVETQYF. CDR3 DNA sequence: TGTGCTAGTGGTTTGGCCAGGGGAACAGGGGTGGAGACCCAGTACTTC. This sequence joins TRBV12-5 and TRBJ2-5, with 7 bases that match TRBD1. The CDR3 is 16 amino acids. V lost 1 base to trimming and J lost 5 bases; unmatched junction nucleotides: 10. From germline, CDR1 is LGHNT and CDR2 FRNRAP.

V is TRBV27 and J is TRBJ2-1; TRBD2 aligns across 11 bases. The CDR3 is made up of 15 amino acids. CDR1 and CDR2 from the germline V gene are MNHEY and SMNVEV (reference sequence). The ends lost 7 bases at V and 7 bases at J; junction bases unmatched: 9. CDR3 loop: CASIAGTSGTNEQFF. Here the CDR3 DNA reads TGTGCCAGCATTGCCGGGACTAGCGGCACGAATGAGCAGTTCTTC.

This chain joins TRBV5-1 and TRBJ2-2; TRBD2 matches at 11 bases. The V gene end was trimmed by 5 bases and the J gene end by 6 bases; junction bases not matched to a gene: 9. CDR3 length: 16 amino acids. CDR1 SGHRS and CDR2 YFSETQ come from the germline V gene. In nucleotides, the CDR3 is TGCGCCAGCAGACCTACTAGCGGGGGATCAGCCGGGGAGCTGTTTTTT. Its protein is CASRPTSGGSAGELFF.

This clone was seen many times. The V gene is TRBV7-9, the J gene TRBJ2-3, with TRBD1 matching over 8 bases. Per germline, CDR1 SEHNR and CDR2 FQNEAQ (reference sequence). V shed 5 bases and J 0 bases; nucleotides not matched to a gene: 7. The CDR3 sequence is 16 residues long. The CDR3 region has the DNA TGTGCCAGCAGCCCCCGACAGGGGACTAGCACAGATACGCAGTATTTT. Translation: CASSPRQGTSTDTQYF.

The chain couples TRBV2 to TRBJ2-7, with TRBD1 as a possible D gene (7 bases). With 8 bases removed from V and 3 bases from J, the gap between germline ends came to 11 bases. The CDR3 loop spans 12 amino acids. Germline assignment: CDR1 SNHLY and CDR2 FYNNEI. CDR3 coding DNA: TGTGCCAGCCAGGGGGACTTCTACGAGCAGTACTTC. This sequence encodes CASQGDFYEQYF.

This chain joins TRBV7-8 and TRBJ1-4; 9 positions match TRBD1. Germline lookup yields CDR1 SGHVS and CDR2 FQNEAQ. The CDR3 totals 19 residues. Losses at the gene ends were 0 bases for V and 0 bases for J; bases not matched to a gene: 8. CDR3 sequence: CASSLAGQGEVATNEKLFF. CDR3 in DNA: TGTGCCAGCAGCTTAGCGGGACAGGGCGAGGTTGCAACTAATGAAAAACTGTTTTTT.

The V call is TRBV7-6, the J call TRBJ1-1; 7 bases line up with TRBD1. Germline V gives CDR1 SGHVS, CDR2 FNYEAQ. The CDR3 totals 16 residues. V lost 2 bases to trimming and J lost 3 bases; unmatched junction nucleotides: 9. The CDR3 reads CASSLQSQGVDTEAFF. CDR3 nucleotide sequence: TGTGCCAGCAGCTTACAGTCCCAGGGGGTAGACACTGAAGCTTTCTTT. Supplemented by reference TRBV7-6 and TRBJ1-1, the full variable domain reads GAGVSQSPRYKVTKRGQDVALRCDPISGHVSLYWYRQALGQGPEFLTYFNYEAQQDKSGLPNDRFSAERPEGSISTLTIQRTEQRDSAMYRCASSLQSQGVDTEAFFGQGTRLTVV.

The V call is TRBV6-5, the J call TRBJ1-2; TRBD1 matches 7 bases. Germline assignment: CDR1 MNHEY and CDR2 SVGAGI. The CDR3 has 14 residues. V lost 8 bases and J lost 5; bases outside the gene matches: 11. CDR3 loop: CASGLYGTDYGYTF. The CDR3 DNA follows: TGTGCCAGCGGATTATACGGGACAGATTATGGCTACACCTTC.

The chain uses TRBV2 and TRBJ2-1, with D perhaps TRBD1 (6 bases). The CDR3 contains 16 residues. Trimming removed 9 bases at V and 8 bases at J, with 26 bases between. Germline V gene data show CDR1 as SNHLY and CDR2 as FYNNEI. In DNA, the CDR3 is TGTGCCAGTGGGGGTTCGAGGGGGTCAACGGAAGATGAGCAGTTCTTC. Its translation: CASGGSRGSTEDEQFF. The full variable domain, rest sourced from reference TRBV2 and TRBJ2-1, is EPEVTQTPSHQVTQMGQEVILRCVPISNHLYFYWYRQILGQKVEFLVSFYNNEISEKSEIFDDQFSVERPDGSNFTLKIRSTKLEDSAMYFCASGGSRGSTEDEQFFGPGTRLTVL.

V gene TRBV10-3 combines with J gene TRBJ2-1; D possibly corresponds to TRBD2 (7 bases). Per the germline V gene, CDR1 is ENHRY and CDR2 is SYGVKD. The CDR3 has 12 amino acids. Trimming shortened V by 4 bases and J by 8 bases, and 9 bases separated the two germline ends. The CDR3 is CAISVGGDEQFF. The CDR3 DNA reads TGTGCCATCAGTGTAGGGGGGGATGAGCAGTTCTTC.

The rearrangement joins TRBV29-1 to TRBJ1-2; no clear D. The CDR3 consists of 14 residues. V was pared by 6 bases and J by 1 base, with 15 bases between. CDR1 is SQVTM and CDR2 is ANQGSEA in the germline V gene. The CDR3 loop reads CSVGIGRLNYGYTF. The CDR3 nucleotides read TGCAGCGTCGGAATTGGCAGACTTAACTATGGCTACACCTTC.

This rearrangement joins TRBV2 to TRBJ1-2; D not resolved. V lost 3 bases to trimming and J lost 8 bases, with 13 bases between them. The CDR3 is made up of 13 amino acids. Germline V gene sequence: CDR1 SNHLY, CDR2 FYNNEI. CDR3 DNA: TGTGCCAGCAGTGAGAGGAGGGATCGCGGCTACACCTTC. This encodes CASSERRDRGYTF. Full variable domain (missing parts from reference TRBV2 and TRBJ1-2): EPEVTQTPSHQVTQMGQEVILRCVPISNHLYFYWYRQILGQKVEFLVSFYNNEISEKSEIFDDQFSVERPDGSNFTLKIRSTKLEDSAMYFCASSERRDRGYTFGSGTRLTVV.

The rearrangement uses TRBV29-1 and TRBJ1-2, with TRBD1 as a possible D gene (5 bases). Trimming pared 4 bases from V and 5 bases from J, leaving 8 bases between. Germline CDR1 is SQVTM and CDR2 is ANQGSEA. The CDR3 is made up of 11 amino acids. CDR3 bases: TGCAGCGTTGCCACAGGTTATGGCTACACCTTC. This gives the protein CSVATGYGYTF.

The genes are TRBV11-2 and TRBJ1-4; D is uncertain. CDR3 size: 14 residues. CDR1 is SGHAT and CDR2 is FQNNGV in the germline V gene. Trimming left V 3 bases short and J 10 bases short, with 15 bases between. Written as DNA, the CDR3 is TGTGCCAGCAGCTTGGGAGTTGGGATGGGAAAACTGTTTTTT. Its translation: CASSLGVGMGKLFF.

V and J are TRBV4-1 and TRBJ2-7; 9 bases are a match to TRBD2. With V trimmed by 3 bases and J by 4 bases, 4 bases remained unmatched. The CDR3 totals 14 residues. Germline V CDR1 and CDR2: MGHRA, YSYEKL. CDR3 in amino acids: CASSHRGRGYEQYF. Written as DNA, the CDR3 is TGCGCCAGCAGCCACCGCGGGAGGGGGTACGAGCAGTACTTC.

The chain has TRBV14 and TRBJ1-1; no clear D. Trimming removed 3 bases at V and 0 bases at J, with 11 bases between. Germline V gene data show CDR1 as SGHDN and CDR2 as FVKESK. This CDR3 has 15 amino acids. This CDR3 is CASSQVSFMNTEAFF. The CDR3 bases are TGTGCCAGCAGCCAGGTGAGCTTCATGAACACTGAAGCTTTCTTT.

The chain joins TRBV24-1 to TRBJ2-1, with D possibly TRBD1 on 6 matching bases. Per the germline V gene, CDR1 is KGHDR and CDR2 is SFDVKD. CDR3 length: 13 residues. V dropped 7 bases and J dropped 8 bases, with 14 bases sitting between them. Here the CDR3 reads CATRLGQLHEQFF. The DNA for the CDR3 is TGTGCCACCAGACTAGGACAGCTCCATGAGCAGTTCTTC.

Remarks on this clone: Its ends do not fully match the called genes, so a read error is possible. The CDR3 coding sequence is TGTGCTAGCAGCTTAGGGGTCCAGGGGGTACACTATGGCTACACCTTC. It encodes CASSLGVQGVHYGYTF. The chain carries TRBV7-7 and TRBJ1-2; 7 bases are a match to TRBD1. In germline, CDR1 is SSHAT, CDR2 FNYEAQ (reference sequence). The CDR3 contains 16 residues.

This chain uses TRBV12-3 or TRBV12-4 with TRBJ1-5; D gene uncertain. The CDR3 is made up of 13 amino acids. The V end was cut by 7 bases, the J end by 3 bases, with 10 bases between. The CDR3 loop is CASMGSHNQPQHF. CDR3 DNA: TGTGCCAGCATGGGTAGCCACAATCAGCCCCAGCATTTT.

The chain links TRBV11-2 to TRBJ1-2; 8 nucleotides align to TRBD1. Germline CDR1 and CDR2: SGHAT and FQNNGV. Germline trimming cut 2 bases from V and 8 bases from J; bases unmatched to any gene: 4. This CDR3 region has 13 residues. The CDR3 protein is CASSLPGGGGYTF. DNA for the CDR3: TGTGCCAGCAGCTTACCAGGGGGCGGGGGCTACACCTTC.

V gene TRBV7-8 combines with J gene TRBJ2-7; D not resolved. V gave up 2 bases and J gave up 3 bases, with 8 bases separating them. CDR1 is SGHVS and CDR2 is FQNEAQ in the germline V gene. This CDR3 comprises 13 residues. CDR3 nucleotide sequence: TGTGCCAGCAGCTTACAACGGAGCTACGAGCAGTACTTC. As protein: CASSLQRSYEQYF.

This rearrangement joins TRBV28 to TRBJ2-7, with no clear D. Germline values: CDR1 MDHEN, CDR2 SYDVKM. V lost 6 bases and J lost 3, with 9 bases in between. CDR3 length: 12 residues. The CDR3 sequence: CASRRSLYEQYF. The CDR3 DNA sequence: TGTGCCAGCAGGAGGAGCCTCTACGAGCAGTACTTC.

This sequence joins TRBV4-2 and TRBJ2-7; possibly TRBD2 for D (5 bases). V lost 3 bases, J lost 6 bases, and 15 bases lay in between. Per germline, CDR1 LGHNA and CDR2 YNFKEQ. The CDR3 is 14 residues long. Here the CDR3 reads CASSQMTGKSEQYF. CDR3 sequence (DNA): TGTGCCAGCAGCCAGATGACGGGGAAAAGCGAGCAGTACTTC.

The chain employs TRBV13 and TRBJ1-1; perhaps TRBD1 as D (5 bases). With 1 base removed from V and 3 bases from J, the gap between germline ends came to 12 bases. Germline loops: CDR1 PRHDT, CDR2 FYEKMQ (reference sequence). The length of the CDR3 is 15 residues. The DNA for the CDR3 is TGTGCCAGCAGCTTAGCTCTCTGGGGGGACACTGAAGCTTTCTTT. It codes for CASSLALWGDTEAFF.

The J gene is TRBJ2-3, the V gene TRBV7-9; 11 nucleotides align to TRBD2. Germline V gene lookup returns CDR1 SEHNR and CDR2 FQNEAQ (reference sequence). The CDR3 runs 14 residues. Germline trimming cut 5 bases from V and 6 bases from J; bases unmatched to any gene: 4. CDR3 in DNA: TGTGCCAGCAGCAGTAGCGGGGGGGCGGATACGCAGTATTTT. Protein product: CASSSSGGADTQYF. Full variable domain (outside the CDR3, taken from reference TRBV7-9 and TRBJ2-3): DTGVSQNPRHKITKRGQNVTFRCDPISEHNRLYWYRQTLGQGPEFLTYFQNEAQLEKSRLLSDRFSAERPKGSFSTLEIQRTEQGDSAMYLCASSSSGGADTQYFGPGTRLTVL.

This chain joins TRBV6-1 and TRBJ2-1, with a weak D call TRBD1 (5 bases). The CDR3 consists of 13 residues. Germline CDR1 and CDR2: MNHNS and SASEGT. Deletions cut 3 bases from V and 4 bases from J, with 7 bases between. The CDR3 region is CASSDQGYNEQFF. CDR3 coding DNA: TGTGCCAGCAGTGACCAGGGATACAATGAGCAGTTCTTC.

The V gene is TRBV2, the J gene TRBJ1-4; D remains ambiguous. Germline CDR1 SNHLY, CDR2 FYNNEI. The CDR3 loop spans 13 amino acids. V lost 8 bases to trimming and J lost 3 bases, with 10 bases between them. CDR3 residues: CASYTAANEKLFF. In DNA form, the CDR3 reads TGTGCCAGCTACACCGCGGCTAATGAAAAACTGTTTTTT. Together with reference TRBV2 and TRBJ1-4, the CDR3 gives the full variable domain: EPEVTQTPSHQVTQMGQEVILRCVPISNHLYFYWYRQILGQKVEFLVSFYNNEISEKSEIFDDQFSVERPDGSNFTLKIRSTKLEDSAMYFCASYTAANEKLFFGSGTQLSVL.

This clone occurred a few times. Other DNA sequences in the same sample also yield this CDR3. The genes are TRBV12-3 or TRBV12-4 and TRBJ1-1; D is ambiguous. V was trimmed by 6 bases and J by 0 bases, leaving 8 bases between them. This CDR3 is 13 amino acids long. In DNA, the CDR3 is TGTGCCAGCAGCCTCGCGGTGAACACTGAAGCTTTCTTT. Translation gives CASSLAVNTEAFF.

This clone occurred many times. This rearrangement joins TRBV12-3 or TRBV12-4 to TRBJ1-1, with D possibly being TRBD1 (5 bases). The CDR3 is made up of 12 amino acids. V gave up 8 bases and J gave up 9 bases, with 16 bases separating them. The CDR3 reads CASLSQGGKAFF. In nucleotides, the CDR3 is TGTGCCAGCCTATCTCAGGGCGGTAAAGCTTTCTTT.